This T cell receptor beta chain is from a study of shared clonotypes between healthy human individuals. The data were produced by immunoSEQ multiplex PCR, yet TCRdb's version contains in-frame clones alone and is incomplete. The table records approximately 95,000 clones, 67% of them present only once. V was cut by 2 bases and J by 3 bases, with 11 bases left in between. The germline CDR1 and CDR2 sequences are MNHEY and SVGAGI. The CDR3 contains 14 residues. This clone is medium-sized within its sample. The receptor comes from a man aged 25 to 45 in good health. The J gene is TRBJ2-7, the V gene TRBV6-5; tentatively, D is TRBD1 (6 bases). The sample consisted of memory CD8+ T cells sorted from blood. The subset is: CD45RO+ cells pooled with CCR7-negative TemRA cells. The DNA of the CDR3 is TGTGCCAGCAGTTACGGGACATTGGGCTACGAGCAGTACTTC. Protein sequence: CASSYGTLGYEQYF.